These T cell receptor beta chains were read from a single sample in a study of T cell repertoires in cytomegalovirus infection. TCRdb analysed the reads with MiXCR anew, one entry per CDR3 protein. The sample has about 260,000 distinct CDR3 sequences; around 13% are singletons. The sequencing sample was made of PBMCs. These receptors came from a human donor in good health (CMV status not recorded). Some clones in this sample may be carry-over from other donors' samples. Both conserved end residues are part of each CDR3. Clone size is not always given. Where it is, it says once, few, many or a class for expanded clones.

v_gene	abundance	len	CDR3aa
TRBV19	few	16	CASSKGQGVLDTEAFF
TRBV28	.	18	CASSPPPTSPIRFYEQYF
TRBV19	.	13	CASTTGISYGYTF
TRBV6-2/TRBV6-3	many	14	CASSYSSEGETQYF
TRBV3-1	few	14	CASSQDLRAPEAFF
TRBV14	few	17	CASSQAGDVLRNQPQHF
TRBV7-8	many	14	CASSLVRSDNEQFF
TRBV20-1	.	16	CSASLGGAGKGNEQFF
TRBV7-2	many	11	CASSSNYEQYF
TRBV4-1	.	16	CASSQLTPVVGQPQHF
TRBV7-2	few	12	CASSHSLYEQYF
TRBV5-1	.	17	CASSATSGAANTGELFF
TRBV11-2	many	17	CASSPRPPSRLLYEQYF
TRBV7-6	many	15	CASSREVGVKTEAFF
TRBV12-3/TRBV12-4	many	14	CASSQGLAGGEQFF
TRBV25-1	.	12	CASSESQQGAFF
TRBV7-6	many	16	CASSLGLANPYNEQFF
TRBV5-6	.	16	CASRTSGGASGETQYF
TRBV9	.	19	CASSATGTSASGGTDTQYF
TRBV10-3	.	17	CAISETSGLSSTDTQYF
TRBV5-4	few	14	CASSTMQGVGELFF
TRBV7-9	.	14	CASSLAVRTGELFF
TRBV20-1	few	14	CSAPKTSGVTTQYF
TRBV7-9	.	16	CASSSMTGPGTDTQYF
TRBV6-2/TRBV6-3	few	14	CASTLDIISYEQYF
TRBV20-1	.	13	CSASSSEAYEQYF
TRBV28	many	15	CASSALAGGPGKQFF
TRBV20-1	many	12	CSARVRGGGYTF
TRBV7-2	many	13	CASSLLVGSEQYF
TRBV2	.	15	CASRGAGGLRQPQHF
TRBV29-1	.	13	CSAASRGQSKAFF
TRBV7-2	many	14	CASSRGQISDTQYF
TRBV7-9	many	15	CASSSRQGAGETQYF
TRBV18	many	14	CASSPNGGNYGYTF
TRBV12-3/TRBV12-4	many	19	CASTLGRVGQGPRTGELFF
TRBV7-3	.	16	CASSLPSGRAGDTQYF
TRBV20-1	.	12	CSMSRVDSPLHF
TRBV6-1	.	16	CASRNRATSLFNEQFF
TRBV28	few	14	CASSLQRAGNEQYF
TRBV19	.	15	CASREGQRSNQPQHF